The present T cell receptor beta chain was sequenced within a study of cytomegalovirus exposure and HLA in healthy donors. Regarding the study as a whole: In a later analysis, across HLA loci, associated TCR counts were highest for DRB1, lowest for HLA-C. As was reported, the HLA-A and HLA-B alleles of most subjects were accurately predicted from TCR beta sequences. Specificity for CMV antigens was confirmed in vitro for a few of the CMV-associated chains.

Details on this clone: Antigen specificity is unknown.

V shed 7 bases and J 1 base; nucleotides not matched to a gene: 6. The CDR3 runs to 14 residues. The germline CDR1 and CDR2 sequences are SNHLY and FYNNEI. With 60 Vbeta and 13 Jbeta primers, the PCR was carried out. Produced via immunoSEQ multiplex PCR; TCRdb's table is partial and in-frame only. The sample is made up of approximately 170,000 clones, and the top ten hold around 0.79% of it. The receptor was isolated from a woman aged 18-30 years in good health and CMV-seropositive. The sample was PBMCs. The rearrangement joins TRBV2 to TRBJ1-2, with 7 bases aligning to TRBD1. CDR3 loop: CASTGQLDNYGYTF. The CDR3 coding sequence is TGTGCCAGCACGGGACAGCTCGATAACTATGGCTACACCTTC.